These T cell receptor beta chains were read from a single sample in a study of T cells after yellow fever vaccination. One entry per CDR3 protein results from TCRdb running MiXCR on the 5' RACE reads. This repertoire shows about 310,000 distinct CDR3 sequences, roughly 4% found once; its top ten account for roughly a quarter. The sequences come from PBMCs, collected on the day of the yellow fever booster vaccination. These receptors were obtained from a man between 18 and 35 years old who received the YFV17D yellow fever vaccine. Both conserved end residues are part of each CDR3. A D gene is named only where the DNA matches it firmly. The size of a clone is reported for some rows only, either as once, few or many, or as a class for expanded clones.

TRBJ1-6	.	TRBV20-1	16	.	CSARGGQSSYNSPLHF	TGCAGTGCTAGAGGTGGACAGAGCTCCTATAATTCACCCCTCCACTTT
TRBJ2-1	TRBD2	TRBV12-3/TRBV12-4	17	.	CASSGDGGGAVYNEQFF	TGTGCCAGCAGTGGGGACGGCGGGGGGGCCGTTTACAATGAGCAGTTCTTC
TRBJ2-2	TRBD1	TRBV9	16	few	CASSRDTGGNTGELFF	TGTGCCAGCAGCCGTGATACAGGGGGAAACACCGGGGAGCTGTTTTTT
TRBJ1-1	.	TRBV7-2	15	.	CASSLRTGRRTEAFF	TGTGCCAGCAGCCTAAGGACCGGGAGGCGCACTGAAGCTTTCTTT
TRBJ1-2	.	TRBV20-1	13	.	CSATLASNYGYTF	TGCAGTGCTACATTGGCCAGTAACTATGGCTACACCTTC
TRBJ1-1	TRBD1	TRBV5-1	14	many	CASSFDRVNTEAFF	TGCGCCAGCAGCTTCGACAGGGTGAACACTGAAGCTTTCTTT
TRBJ1-5	TRBD1	TRBV4-1	15	few	CASSQERTGIKPQHF	TGCGCCAGCAGCCAAGAGCGGACAGGCATTAAGCCCCAGCATTTT
TRBJ2-6	.	TRBV12-3/TRBV12-4	20	many	CASSLAPDPLDLGGANVLTF	TGTGCCAGCAGTTTAGCGCCCGATCCCTTGGATTTGGGTGGGGCCAACGTCCTGACTTTC
TRBJ2-5	.	TRBV11-2	14	few	CASSLDWVEQTQYF	TGTGCCAGCAGCTTAGACTGGGTAGAGCAGACCCAGTACTTC
TRBJ2-1	.	TRBV6-5	15	.	CASSPGSSTVNEQFF	TGTGCCAGCAGCCCCGGGTCTTCAACGGTGAATGAGCAGTTCTTC
TRBJ1-1	.	TRBV6-1	13	many	CASTVVGVTEAFF	TGTGCCAGCACCGTCGTTGGAGTCACTGAAGCTTTCTTT
TRBJ1-5	.	TRBV6-2/TRBV6-3	14	.	CASRTDASGQPQHF	TGTGCCAGTCGGACAGATGCGTCCGGGCAGCCCCAGCATTTT
TRBJ2-5	.	TRBV27	16	few	CASSLPWTVGQETQYF	TGTGCCAGCAGTTTACCCTGGACGGTTGGCCAGGAGACCCAGTACTTC
TRBJ2-7	.	TRBV5-1	13	many	CASSLGQRDEQYF	TGCGCCAGCAGCTTGGGACAGCGCGACGAGCAGTACTTC
TRBJ2-7	.	TRBV5-1	15	.	CASSPGHRDNYEQYF	TGCGCCAGCAGCCCGGGGCACAGGGATAACTACGAGCAGTACTTC
TRBJ2-4	.	TRBV7-3	13	many	CASSLTAKNIQYF	TGTGCCAGCAGCTTAACTGCCAAAAACATTCAGTACTTC
TRBJ1-2	.	TRBV7-2	13	many	CASSHPSLDGYTF	TGTGCCAGCAGCCATCCATCCTTAGATGGCTACACCTTC
TRBJ2-3	.	TRBV9	16	few	CASSVRGDRSTDTQYF	TGTGCCAGCAGCGTAAGGGGGGACAGAAGCACAGATACGCAGTATTTT
TRBJ2-1	.	TRBV20-1	15	few	CSAPRWGLSYNEQFF	TGCAGTGCCCCAAGATGGGGCCTCTCCTACAATGAGCAGTTCTTC
TRBJ2-5	.	TRBV5-5	15	many	CASSLVGRLQETQYF	TGTGCCAGCAGCTTGGTAGGAAGGCTTCAAGAGACCCAGTACTTC
TRBJ2-4	.	TRBV7-2	21	few	CASSLDPISYSRVGAKNIQYF	TGTGCCAGCAGCTTAGACCCTATCTCGTATTCACGGGTTGGTGCCAAAAACATTCAGTACTTC
TRBJ1-2	.	TRBV7-9	15	many	CASSFVNTDVYGYTF	TGTGCCAGCAGCTTTGTAAACACAGACGTCTATGGCTACACCTTC
TRBJ2-3	.	TRBV7-8	14	many	CASSLSRSTDTQYF	TGTGCCAGCAGCTTATCCCGCAGCACAGATACGCAGTATTTT
TRBJ1-3	TRBD1	TRBV10-3	17	.	CAISGSTGGSSGNTIYF	TGTGCCATCAGTGGTTCAACAGGGGGTAGCTCTGGAAACACCATATATTTT
TRBJ2-3	.	TRBV7-8	12	many	CASTSLGDTQYF	TGTGCCAGCACCTCCTTAGGAGATACGCAGTATTTT
TRBJ2-7	.	TRBV12-5	14	few	CASGLYMRAYEQYF	TGTGCTAGTGGTTTGTATATGCGGGCCTACGAGCAGTACTTC
TRBJ2-4	.	TRBV6-2/TRBV6-3	16	many	CASSDFVGLAKNIQYF	TGTGCCAGCAGTGACTTCGTGGGACTAGCCAAAAACATTCAGTACTTC
TRBJ1-2	TRBD1	TRBV24-1	14	.	CATSDFGQGNGYTF	TGTGCCACCAGTGATTTTGGACAGGGGAATGGCTACACCTTC
TRBJ1-4	.	TRBV7-2	15	many	CASSPPTGPAEGLFF	TGTGCCAGCAGCCCGCCGACAGGACCAGCCGAGGGACTGTTTTTT
TRBJ1-1	.	TRBV20-1	15	.	CSAREQTGQNTEAFF	TGCAGTGCTAGAGAGCAAACGGGACAGAACACTGAAGCTTTCTTT
TRBJ2-1	.	TRBV18	14	few	CASSPNQRSNEQFF	TGTGCCAGCTCACCTAACCAGCGGAGTAATGAGCAGTTCTTC
TRBJ2-1	TRBD1	TRBV7-3	16	few	CASSPSGTGAVGEQFF	TGTGCCAGCAGCCCTTCAGGGACAGGGGCTGTAGGGGAGCAGTTCTTC
TRBJ2-2	TRBD1	TRBV28	15	few	CASSTGTANTGELFF	TGTGCCAGCAGTACGGGGACAGCTAACACCGGGGAGCTGTTTTTT
TRBJ2-3	TRBD2	TRBV7-9	16	few	CASSPRDYLSTDTQYF	TGTGCCAGCAGCCCGAGGGACTACCTTAGCACAGATACGCAGTATTTT
TRBJ2-3	TRBD2	TRBV5-4	16	few	CASSLGRGGRADTQYF	TGTGCCAGCAGCTTGGGCCGGGGGGGGAGAGCAGATACGCAGTATTTT
TRBJ1-1	.	TRBV4-1	14	.	CASSQDPGHTEAFF	TGCGCCAGCAGCCAAGATCCGGGGCACACTGAAGCTTTCTTT
TRBJ2-5	.	TRBV5-1	16	.	CASSILQGRREETQYF	TGCGCCAGCAGCATCCTACAGGGACGACGAGAAGAGACCCAGTACTTC
TRBJ2-1	TRBD1	TRBV20-1	14	.	CSANRDRGFDEQFF	TGCAGTGCTAACCGGGACAGGGGTTTCGATGAGCAGTTCTTC
TRBJ2-1	TRBD1	TRBV5-4	15	.	CASSLAGQGAREQFF	TGTGCCAGCAGCTTGGCTGGACAGGGGGCGCGTGAGCAGTTCTTC
TRBJ2-3	TRBD2	TRBV5-6	19	.	CASSPLGSFSGGHQDTQYF	TGTGCCAGCAGCCCCCTTGGGAGTTTCAGCGGGGGGCATCAAGATACGCAGTATTTT
TRBJ1-1	.	TRBV6-1	15	many	CASSGGTAANTEAFF	TGTGCCAGCAGTGGGGGGACGGCTGCGAACACTGAAGCTTTCTTT
TRBJ1-4	.	TRBV20-1	11	many	CSASRGARLFF	TGCAGTGCTAGTAGAGGGGCCAGACTGTTTTTT
TRBJ1-1	.	TRBV7-9	13	many	CASSLQETTEAFF	TGTGCCAGCAGCTTACAAGAGACGACTGAAGCTTTCTTT
TRBJ1-4	.	TRBV30	16	many	CAWYTGKGLGDEKLFF	TGTGCCTGGTACACAGGGAAAGGCCTCGGGGATGAAAAACTGTTTTTT
TRBJ2-2	.	TRBV12-3/TRBV12-4	15	many	CASSLEDPYTGELFF	TGTGCCAGCAGTTTAGAGGACCCTTACACCGGGGAGCTGTTTTTT
TRBJ2-6	.	TRBV19	15	.	CASTNVRSGANVLTF	TGTGCCAGTACGAACGTACGCTCTGGGGCCAACGTCCTGACTTTC
TRBJ2-1	.	TRBV5-6	15	many	CASSLSVRAGNEQFF	TGTGCCAGCAGCTTGTCGGTCAGGGCGGGAAATGAGCAGTTCTTC
TRBJ2-5	.	TRBV20-1	13	.	CSARTDPKETQYF	TGCAGTGCTAGAACAGACCCGAAAGAGACCCAGTACTTC
TRBJ2-2	.	TRBV6-4	16	few	CASSYDTQGNTGELFF	TGTGCCAGCAGTTACGACACACAGGGGAACACCGGGGAGCTGTTTTTT
TRBJ2-5	TRBD2	TRBV6-2/TRBV6-3	13	few	CASRLAGTETQYF	TGTGCCAGCAGACTAGCGGGGACAGAGACCCAGTACTTC
TRBJ2-6	.	TRBV7-2	15	.	CASSLRGTGANVLTF	TGTGCCAGCAGCTTAAGGGGGACTGGGGCCAACGTCCTGACTTTC
TRBJ2-1	TRBD2	TRBV12-3/TRBV12-4	15	few	CASSLTGGGHNEQFF	TGTGCCAGCAGTTTAACCGGGGGGGGCCACAATGAGCAGTTCTTC
TRBJ2-5	.	TRBV29-1	10	many	CSAGQETQYF	TGCAGCGCCGGTCAAGAGACCCAGTACTTC
TRBJ2-5	TRBD1	TRBV6-6	15	few	CASSFGTGNQETQYF	TGTGCCAGCAGTTTCGGGACAGGGAACCAAGAGACCCAGTACTTC
TRBJ1-1	TRBD1	TRBV5-1	17	many	CASSLVPGTGGNTEAFF	TGCGCCAGCAGCTTGGTTCCCGGGACAGGGGGGAACACTGAAGCTTTCTTT
TRBJ1-1	.	TRBV6-2/TRBV6-3	15	many	CASILTAGSNTEAFF	TGTGCCAGCATCCTCACGGCAGGTTCGAACACTGAAGCTTTCTTT
TRBJ2-2	.	TRBV19	15	.	CASFLGPSFTGELFF	TGTGCCAGCTTCCTAGGACCCTCATTCACCGGGGAGCTGTTTTTT
TRBJ2-3	.	TRBV7-3	13	many	CASSARGPDTQYF	TGTGCCAGCAGCGCCCGCGGACCAGATACGCAGTATTTT
TRBJ1-2	TRBD1	TRBV14	15	.	CASSQTMTGGYGYTF	TGTGCCAGCAGCCAAACCATGACAGGGGGCTACGGCTACACCTTC
TRBJ2-2	TRBD2	TRBV4-1	16	.	CASSSPGRAGTGELFF	TGCGCCAGCAGCTCCCCGGGGAGGGCAGGCACCGGGGAGCTGTTTTTT